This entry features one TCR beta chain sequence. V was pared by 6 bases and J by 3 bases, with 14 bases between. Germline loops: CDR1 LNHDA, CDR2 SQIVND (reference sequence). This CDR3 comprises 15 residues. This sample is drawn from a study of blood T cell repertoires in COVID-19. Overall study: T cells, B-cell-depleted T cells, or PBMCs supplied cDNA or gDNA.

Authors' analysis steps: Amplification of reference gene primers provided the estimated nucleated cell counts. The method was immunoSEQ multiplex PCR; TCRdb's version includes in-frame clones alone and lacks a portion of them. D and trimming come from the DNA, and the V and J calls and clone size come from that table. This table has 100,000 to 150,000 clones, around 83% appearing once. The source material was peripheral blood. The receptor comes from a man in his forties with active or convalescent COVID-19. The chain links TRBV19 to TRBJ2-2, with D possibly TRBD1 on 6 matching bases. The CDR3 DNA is TGTGCCAGTAGATCCCTGGGACACTACACCGGGGAGCTGTTTTTT. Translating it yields CASRSLGHYTGELFF.